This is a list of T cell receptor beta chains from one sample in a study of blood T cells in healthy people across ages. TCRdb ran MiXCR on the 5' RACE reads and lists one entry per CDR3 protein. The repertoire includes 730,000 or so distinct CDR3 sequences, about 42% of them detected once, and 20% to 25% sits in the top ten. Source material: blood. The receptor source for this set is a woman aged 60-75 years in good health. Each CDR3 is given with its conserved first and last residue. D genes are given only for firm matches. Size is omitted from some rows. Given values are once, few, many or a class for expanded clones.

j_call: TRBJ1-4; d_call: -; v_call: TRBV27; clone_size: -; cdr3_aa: CASSLSGIPTNEKLFF; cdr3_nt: TGTGCCAGCAGTTTATCGGGGATTCCAACTAATGAAAAACTGTTTTTT
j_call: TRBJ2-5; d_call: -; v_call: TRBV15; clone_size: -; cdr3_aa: CATSNYFEPEEETQYF; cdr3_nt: TGTGCCACCAGCAACTATTTCGAGCCTGAGGAGGAGACCCAGTACTTC
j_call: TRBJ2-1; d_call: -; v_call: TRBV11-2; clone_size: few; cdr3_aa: CASSLQGRRINEQFF; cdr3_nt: TGTGCCAGCAGCTTACAGGGAAGGAGGATTAATGAGCAGTTCTTC
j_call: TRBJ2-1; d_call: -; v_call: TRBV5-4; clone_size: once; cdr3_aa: CASSRTVTSYNEQFF; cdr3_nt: TGTGCCAGCAGCCGGACCGTTACCTCCTACAATGAGCAGTTCTTC
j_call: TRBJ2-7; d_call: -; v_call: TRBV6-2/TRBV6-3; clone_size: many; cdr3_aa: CASSYETSYEQYF; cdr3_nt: TGTGCCAGCAGTTACGAGACATCCTACGAGCAGTACTTC
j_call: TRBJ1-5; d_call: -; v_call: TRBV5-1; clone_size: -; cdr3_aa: CACSPDAGYNQPQHF; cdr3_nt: TGCGCCTGCAGCCCGGATGCGGGATACAATCAGCCCCAGCATTTT
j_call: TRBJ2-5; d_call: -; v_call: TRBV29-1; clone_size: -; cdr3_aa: CSVSTGRGATQYF; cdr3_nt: TGCAGCGTAAGCACAGGGCGAGGAGCGACCCAGTACTTC
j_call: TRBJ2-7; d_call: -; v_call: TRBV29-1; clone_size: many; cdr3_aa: CSVEEVDREGYEQYF; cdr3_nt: TGCAGCGTTGAAGAGGTTGACAGGGAGGGCTACGAGCAGTACTTC
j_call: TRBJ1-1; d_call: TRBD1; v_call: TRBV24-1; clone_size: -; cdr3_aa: CATSDSTGANTEAFF; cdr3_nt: TGTGCCACCAGTGATTCGACAGGGGCAAACACTGAAGCTTTCTTT
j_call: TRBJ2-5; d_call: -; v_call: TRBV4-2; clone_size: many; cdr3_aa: CASSQDGNSQETQYF; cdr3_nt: TGTGCCAGCAGCCAAGATGGTAACAGCCAAGAGACCCAGTACTTC
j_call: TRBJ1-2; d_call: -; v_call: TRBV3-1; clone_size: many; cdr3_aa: CASSLLRENYGYTF; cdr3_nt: TGTGCCAGCAGCCTATTGCGGGAGAACTATGGCTACACCTTC
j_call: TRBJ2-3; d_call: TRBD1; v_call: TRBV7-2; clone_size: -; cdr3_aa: CASSLHQGVLQDTQYF; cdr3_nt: TGTGCCAGCAGCTTGCATCAGGGGGTTCTGCAAGATACGCAGTATTTT
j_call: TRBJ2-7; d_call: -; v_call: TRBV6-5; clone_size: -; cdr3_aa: CASSYDPHEQYF; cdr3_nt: TGTGCCAGCAGTTACGACCCCCACGAGCAGTACTTC
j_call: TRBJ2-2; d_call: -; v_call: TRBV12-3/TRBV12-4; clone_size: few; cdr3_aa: CASSLGGRGGELFF; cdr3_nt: TGTGCCAGCAGTTTGGGCGGCCGCGGCGGGGAGCTGTTTTTT
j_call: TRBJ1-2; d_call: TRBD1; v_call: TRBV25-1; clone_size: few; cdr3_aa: CASSNGGDRVGYTF; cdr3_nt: TGTGCCAGCTCGAATGGGGGGGACAGGGTCGGCTACACCTTC
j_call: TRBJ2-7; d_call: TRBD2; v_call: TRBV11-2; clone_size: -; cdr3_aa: CASSLPRGGMDEQYF; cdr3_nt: TGTGCCAGCAGCTTACCCCGGGGGGGAATGGACGAGCAGTACTTC
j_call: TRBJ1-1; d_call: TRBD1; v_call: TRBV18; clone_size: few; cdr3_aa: CASSPTGMNTEAFF; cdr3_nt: TGTGCCAGCTCACCGACAGGGATGAACACTGAAGCTTTCTTT
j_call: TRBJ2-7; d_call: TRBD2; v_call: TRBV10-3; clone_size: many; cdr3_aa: CAISEREVDEQYF; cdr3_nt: TGTGCCATCAGTGAGCGGGAGGTGGACGAGCAGTACTTC
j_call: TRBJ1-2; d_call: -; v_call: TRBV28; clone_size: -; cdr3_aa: CASMLQGLVDGYTF; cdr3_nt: TGTGCCAGCATGCTTCAGGGTTTAGTAGATGGCTACACCTTC
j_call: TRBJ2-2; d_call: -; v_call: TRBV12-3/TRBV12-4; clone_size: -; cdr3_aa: CASTPAGNTGELFF; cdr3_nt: TGTGCCAGCACACCGGCAGGGAACACCGGGGAGCTGTTTTTT
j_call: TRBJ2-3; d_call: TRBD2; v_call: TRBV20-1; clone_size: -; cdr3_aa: CSKPAGAAADTQYF; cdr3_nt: TGCAGTAAACCCGCGGGAGCAGCAGCAGATACGCAGTATTTT
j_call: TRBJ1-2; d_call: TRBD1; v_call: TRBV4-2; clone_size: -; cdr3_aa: CASSQDGGQGRHGYTF; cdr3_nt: TGTGCCAGCAGCCAAGATGGGGGACAGGGGCGCCATGGCTACACCTTC
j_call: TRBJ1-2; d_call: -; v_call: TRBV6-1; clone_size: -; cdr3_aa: CASSERQVFVYGYTF; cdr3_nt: TGTGCCAGCAGTGAAAGACAGGTTTTCGTTTATGGCTACACCTTC
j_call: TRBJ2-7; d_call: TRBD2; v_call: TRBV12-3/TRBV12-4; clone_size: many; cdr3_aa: CASTRTSSYEQYF; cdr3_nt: TGTGCCAGCACCCGGACTAGCTCTTACGAGCAGTACTTC
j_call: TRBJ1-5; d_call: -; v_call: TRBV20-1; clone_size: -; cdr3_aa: CSARGSDNQPQHF; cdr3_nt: TGCAGTGCTAGAGGGTCGGACAATCAGCCCCAGCATTTT
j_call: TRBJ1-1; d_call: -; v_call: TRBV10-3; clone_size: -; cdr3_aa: CAISGGGADTEAFF; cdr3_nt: TGTGCCATCAGTGGTGGGGGGGCTGACACTGAAGCTTTCTTT
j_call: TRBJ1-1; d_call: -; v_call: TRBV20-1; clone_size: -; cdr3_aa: CSAGQNTEAFF; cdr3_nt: TGCAGTGCTGGACAGAACACTGAAGCTTTCTTT
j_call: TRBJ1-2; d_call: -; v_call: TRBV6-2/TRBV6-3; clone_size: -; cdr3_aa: CASSYVTNYGYTF; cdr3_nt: TGTGCCAGCAGTTACGTTACTAACTATGGCTACACCTTC
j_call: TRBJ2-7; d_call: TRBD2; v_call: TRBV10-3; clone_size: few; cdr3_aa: CAISESQRGNYYEQYF; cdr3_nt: TGTGCCATCAGTGAGTCGCAGCGGGGAAACTACTACGAGCAGTACTTC
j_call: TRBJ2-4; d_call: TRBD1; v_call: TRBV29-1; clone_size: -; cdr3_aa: CSAGQERNIQYF; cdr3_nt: TGCAGCGCCGGACAGGAACGGAACATTCAGTACTTC
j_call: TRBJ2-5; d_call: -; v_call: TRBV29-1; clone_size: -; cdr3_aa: CSVVSPNQETQYF; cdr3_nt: TGCAGCGTTGTGAGTCCCAACCAAGAGACCCAGTACTTC
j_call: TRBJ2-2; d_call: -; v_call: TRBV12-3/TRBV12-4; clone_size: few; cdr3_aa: CASSVGSGGELFF; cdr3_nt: TGTGCCAGCAGTGTAGGGAGTGGGGGGGAGCTGTTTTTT
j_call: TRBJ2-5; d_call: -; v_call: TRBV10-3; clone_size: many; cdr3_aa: CAISVEGKQETQYF; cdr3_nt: TGTGCCATCAGTGTGGAGGGGAAACAAGAGACCCAGTACTTC
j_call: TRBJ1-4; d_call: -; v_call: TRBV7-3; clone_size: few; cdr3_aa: CASSSGFGEKLFF; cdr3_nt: TGTGCCAGCAGCTCAGGGTTCGGAGAAAAACTGTTTTTT
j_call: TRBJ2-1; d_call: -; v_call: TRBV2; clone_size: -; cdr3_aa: CASRNSGPGQFF; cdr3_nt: TGTGCCAGCAGGAATAGCGGACCCGGGCAGTTCTTC
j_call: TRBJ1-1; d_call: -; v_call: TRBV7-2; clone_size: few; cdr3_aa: CASSADRNTEAFF; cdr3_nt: TGTGCCAGCAGCGCGGACAGGAACACTGAAGCTTTCTTT
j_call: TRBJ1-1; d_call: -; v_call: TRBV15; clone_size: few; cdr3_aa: CATSTALTAEAFF; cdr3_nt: TGTGCCACCAGCACTGCGCTGACGGCCGAAGCTTTCTTT
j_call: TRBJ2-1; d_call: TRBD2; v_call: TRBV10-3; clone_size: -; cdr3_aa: CVISLAGGQSNEQFF; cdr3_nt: TGTGTCATCAGCCTAGCGGGGGGCCAAAGCAATGAGCAGTTCTTC
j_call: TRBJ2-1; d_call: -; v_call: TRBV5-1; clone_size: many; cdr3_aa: CASSWGAGSNEQFF; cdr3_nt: TGCGCCAGCAGCTGGGGGGCAGGAAGTAATGAGCAGTTCTTC
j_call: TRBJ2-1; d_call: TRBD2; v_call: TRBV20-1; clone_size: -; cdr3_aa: CSARIAGPNNEQFF; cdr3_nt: TGCAGTGCTAGAATAGCGGGACCCAACAATGAGCAGTTCTTC
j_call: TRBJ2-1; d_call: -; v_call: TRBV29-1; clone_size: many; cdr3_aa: CSVESYNEQFF; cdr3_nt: TGCAGCGTTGAAAGTTACAATGAGCAGTTCTTC
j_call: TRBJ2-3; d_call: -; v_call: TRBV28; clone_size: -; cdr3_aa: CASSLTSGSTGTQYF; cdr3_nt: TGTGCCAGCAGTTTAACGAGCGGAAGCACAGGTACGCAGTATTTT
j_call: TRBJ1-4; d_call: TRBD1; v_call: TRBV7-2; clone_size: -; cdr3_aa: CASRKTGGNEKLFF; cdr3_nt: TGTGCCAGCAGAAAGACAGGGGGGAATGAAAAACTGTTTTTT
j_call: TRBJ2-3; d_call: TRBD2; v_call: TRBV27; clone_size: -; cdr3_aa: CASIASGGAPDTQYF; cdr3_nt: TGTGCCAGCATTGCTAGCGGGGGGGCCCCAGATACGCAGTATTTT
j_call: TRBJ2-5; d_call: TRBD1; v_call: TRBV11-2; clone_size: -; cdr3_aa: CASSLIGGAPETQYF; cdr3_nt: TGTGCCAGCAGCTTAATAGGGGGCGCCCCGGAGACCCAGTACTTC
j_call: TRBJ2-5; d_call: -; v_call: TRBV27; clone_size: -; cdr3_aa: CAGRAAETQYF; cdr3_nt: TGTGCCGGCAGAGCTGCAGAGACCCAGTACTTC
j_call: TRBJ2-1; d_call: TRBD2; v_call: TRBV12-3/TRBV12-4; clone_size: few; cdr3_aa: CASSLAGGYHNEQFF; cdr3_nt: TGTGCCAGCAGTTTAGCGGGGGGGTACCACAATGAGCAGTTCTTC
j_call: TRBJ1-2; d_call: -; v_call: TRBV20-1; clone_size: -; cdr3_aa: CSARIYGYTF; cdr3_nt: TGCAGTGCACGGATCTATGGCTACACCTTC
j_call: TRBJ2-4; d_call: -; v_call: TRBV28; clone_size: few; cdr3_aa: CASNPSAGTGKNIQYF; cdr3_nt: TGTGCCAGCAATCCATCCGCCGGGACGGGCAAAAACATTCAGTACTTC
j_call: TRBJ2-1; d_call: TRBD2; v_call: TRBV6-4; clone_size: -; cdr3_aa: CASSDGLAGGKQETQFF; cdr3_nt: TGTGCCAGCAGTGACGGGCTAGCGGGAGGGAAGCAAGAGACCCAGTTCTTC